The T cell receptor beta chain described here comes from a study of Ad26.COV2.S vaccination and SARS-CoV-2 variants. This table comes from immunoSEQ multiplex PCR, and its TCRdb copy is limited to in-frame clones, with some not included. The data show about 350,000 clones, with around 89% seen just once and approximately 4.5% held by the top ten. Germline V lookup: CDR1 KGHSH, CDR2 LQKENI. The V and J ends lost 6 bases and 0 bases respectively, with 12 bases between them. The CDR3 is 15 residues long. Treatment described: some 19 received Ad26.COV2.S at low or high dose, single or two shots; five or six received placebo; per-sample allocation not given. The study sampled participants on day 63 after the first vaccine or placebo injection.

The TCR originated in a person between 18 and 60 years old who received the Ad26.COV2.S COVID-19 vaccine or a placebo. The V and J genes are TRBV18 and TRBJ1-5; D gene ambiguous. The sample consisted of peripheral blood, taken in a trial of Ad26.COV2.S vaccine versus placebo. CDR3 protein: CASSPEQVSNQPQHF. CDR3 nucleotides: TGTGCCAGCTCCCCGGAGCAGGTTAGCAATCAGCCCCAGCATTTT.